This T cell receptor beta chain was identified in a study of blood T cells in healthy people across ages. Overall study findings and caveats: Compared with aged donors, long-lived donors showed fewer expanded clones, suggesting selection.

This clonotype was detected ten times or more. Its antigen is unidentified. Trimming took 3 bases from V and 5 from J; bases not matched to a gene: 7. Germline-derived CDR1 and CDR2 are SGHRS and YFSETQ. The CDR3 has 15 amino acids. Alongside a J-beta primer mix, a sample-barcoded 5' primer served in a second PCR lasting roughly 7 to 12 cycles. A 12-random-nucleotide template-switch adaptor tagged each cDNA molecule. TCRdb reprocessed the 5' RACE reads with MiXCR, giving one entry per CDR3 protein. The repertoire holds about 810,000 distinct CDR3 sequences, roughly 35% seen once, with 13% in the top ten.

This TCR was recovered from a man aged 18 to 29 in good health. Material: blood. This sequence joins TRBV5-1 and TRBJ2-3, with TRBD1 matching 9 bases. CDR3 loop: CASSSLRQGVDTQYF. In nucleotides, the CDR3 is TGCGCCAGCAGCTCCTTGAGACAGGGGGTAGATACGCAGTATTTT.